Sequencing of this TCR beta chain was carried out in a study of T cells in Graves' hyperthyroidism and ophthalmopathy. Study results and limitations: The majority of expanded thyroid clonotypes above 0.001 also appeared in blood. A 13 V-J signature model discriminated ophthalmopathy versus stable hyperthyroidism.

In the case of this clonotype: Its antigen is unidentified. One end of the junction fails to match germline, which may point to a read error.

From RNA transcripts, TCR beta CDR3 regions were amplified. A first-round RT-PCR of the TCR CDR3 used the HTBI primer set. Each CDR3 protein gets one entry after TCRdb re-called the multiplex PCR reads with MiXCR. The table includes 600,000 to 750,000 distinct CDR3 sequences, 15% to 20% detected once. Germline CDR1 MRHNA, CDR2 SNTAGT. The CDR3 spans 13 residues. No progression to ophthalmopathy during 18 months of follow-up defined stable disease. Fresh peripheral blood, approximately 10 ml, yielded the PBMCs. The rearrangement links TRBV6-4 to TRBJ2-2; 7 bases are shared with TRBD1. The sequencing input was blood. The origin of this receptor is a man aged 50 to 59 with Graves' hyperthyroidism. The CDR3 sequence: CASRGTDTGELFF. CDR3 DNA sequence: TGCGCCAGCAGGGGGACGGACACCGGGGAGCTGTTTTTT.